These T cell receptor beta chains were read from a single sample in a study of identical twins. In TCRdb, the 5' RACE reads were re-called with MiXCR into one record per CDR3 protein. Of some 330,000 distinct CDR3 sequences in the sample, around 9% are singletons; the top ten hold 8% to 9.5%. Sequencing input: naive T cells sorted from blood. These receptors all come from a woman between 45 and 60 years old in good health. The conserved cysteine and the conserved F or W are not part of the CDR3 here. A D gene is named only where the DNA matches it firmly.

CDR3aa	j_gene	v_gene	d_gene
ASSWGLAGTYEQY	TRBJ2-7	TRBV6-5	TRBD2
ASSLALSRLREADETQY	TRBJ2-5	TRBV5-1	TRBD2
SVDGWSGRSSGNTIY	TRBJ1-3	TRBV29-1	NA
SVDGLAFYNEQF	TRBJ2-1	TRBV29-1	NA
ASSQTSGSLYEQY	TRBJ2-7	TRBV4-1	TRBD2
ASSSVRVLSSYEQY	TRBJ2-7	TRBV27	NA
ASSLVFARQSNTEAF	TRBJ1-1	TRBV5-1	NA
ASRVFGRPHEQY	TRBJ2-7	TRBV2	NA
SVRFRGPGELF	TRBJ2-2	TRBV29-1	NA
ASRELETQY	TRBJ2-5	TRBV5-1	NA
ASTPGGPYTEAF	TRBJ1-1	TRBV12-3/TRBV12-4	NA
ATPRGTGELF	TRBJ2-2	TRBV2	NA
SATWGEVWQY	TRBJ2-7	TRBV20-1	NA
ASSSTPRIEQY	TRBJ2-7	TRBV11-2	NA
SARSDRNTGELF	TRBJ2-2	TRBV20-1	NA
AWRKNRKGTQETQY	TRBJ2-5	TRBV30	NA
ASSLGSTGELF	TRBJ2-2	TRBV5-1	NA
ASSVEGSGELF	TRBJ2-2	TRBV9	NA
SSPTGTGDYGYT	TRBJ1-2	TRBV29-1	TRBD1
SARDGVRQETQY	TRBJ2-5	TRBV20-1	NA
ASSLENVYNEQF	TRBJ2-1	TRBV11-2	NA
SAQGGGTDTQY	TRBJ2-3	TRBV20-1	NA
ASNDPSSYGYT	TRBJ1-2	TRBV12-3/TRBV12-4	NA
ASSRRNSRTGELF	TRBJ2-2	TRBV5-6	NA
ATKAASTDTQY	TRBJ2-3	TRBV19	NA
ASSVGLAGVQETQY	TRBJ2-5	TRBV25-1	TRBD2
ATSSPTEGIRRNTIY	TRBJ1-3	TRBV15	NA
ASSRESTYEQY	TRBJ2-7	TRBV5-1	NA
ASSLAPQQGLANQPQH	TRBJ1-5	TRBV7-6	TRBD1
ASSLLMTSGNYNEQF	TRBJ2-1	TRBV5-1	TRBD2
ASKPGLAKTGELF	TRBJ2-2	TRBV6-5	TRBD2
ASSLVSGGYNEQF	TRBJ2-1	TRBV7-9	TRBD2
ATSRDSWQGFVKLF	TRBJ1-4	TRBV15	NA
ASSATGGPLYEQY	TRBJ2-7	TRBV6-1	TRBD1
ASRPRLAGWYNEQF	TRBJ2-1	TRBV7-9	TRBD2
ASSRESGASTDTQY	TRBJ2-3	TRBV7-9	TRBD2
ASSQGIGSEQF	TRBJ2-1	TRBV3-1	NA
ASSDERQGRGELF	TRBJ2-2	TRBV11-2	NA
ASSHSSGDSGANVLT	TRBJ2-6	TRBV4-1	TRBD2
SVVVLGGGTYNEQF	TRBJ2-1	TRBV29-1	NA
SAEILQFATNEKLF	TRBJ1-4	TRBV20-1	NA
SAIRNTGELF	TRBJ2-2	TRBV20-1	NA
ASSQGSGEAF	TRBJ1-1	TRBV14	NA
ASSPNQGSYEQY	TRBJ2-7	TRBV5-6	NA
ASSSPGLAGGTGELF	TRBJ2-2	TRBV5-5	TRBD2